This paragraph reports one TCR beta chain. This record belongs to a study of blood T cell repertoires in COVID-19. The CDR3 is made up of 15 amino acids. The V gene's germline CDR1 is LGHNA and CDR2 YNFKEQ. Trimming took 1 base from V and 7 from J, leaving 13 bases between them. Produced via immunoSEQ multiplex PCR; TCRdb's table is partial and in-frame only. The sample has 70,000 to 95,000 clones, 70% to 85% seen once; the top ten hold 20% to 25%. The J gene is TRBJ2-2, the V gene TRBV4-2; the D gene is possibly TRBD1 (5 bases). The receptor comes from a woman between 50 and 59 years old with acute or convalescent COVID-19. The sample comprised peripheral blood. CDR3 residues: CASSQGSGKDGELFF. The CDR3 DNA sequence: TGTGCCAGCAGCCAAGGATCAGGGAAGGACGGGGAGCTGTTTTTT.